The T cell receptor (beta chain) under discussion was sequenced for a study of beta chain features in type 1 diabetes. The sequenced template was cDNA made from the entire isolated RNA. The data were produced by immunoSEQ multiplex PCR, yet TCRdb's version contains in-frame clones alone and is incomplete. The sample includes some 900,000 clones, roughly 16% of them seen just once. Trimming stripped 2 bases from V and 9 bases from J, with 16 bases between. This CDR3 has 15 residues. Germline V gene data show CDR1 as KGHSH and CDR2 as LQKENI. This chain connects TRBV18 to TRBJ2-2; no reliable D call. The TCR sequence derives from a woman aged 18-35 years in good health. Sequenced input: naive CD4+ T cells from blood. The chain's CDR3 is CASSPNSASHRELFF. DNA of the CDR3: TGTGCCAGCTCACCAAACAGCGCCTCTCACAGGGAGCTGTTTTTT.